This is a list of T cell receptor beta chains from one sample in a study of brain metastases from non-small cell lung cancer. Libraries were prepared by immunoSEQ multiplex PCR; TCRdb keeps only in-frame clonotypes and omits some of them. This table holds 5,800 or so clones, roughly 85% found once. The sample comprised primary lung tumor tissue. The source of these receptors is a donor aged 40 or over with non-small cell lung cancer. Both conserved end residues are part of each CDR3. A D gene is named only where the DNA matches it firmly. Some rows have no size entry. The others give once, few or many, or a class for an expanded clone.

clone_size,d_call,j_call,v_call,cdr3_nt,cdr3_aa
.,.,TRBJ1-5,TRBV15,TGTGCCACCAGCAGACTCAGGGGCGCCTATCAGCCCCAGCATTTT,CATSRLRGAYQPQHF
once,.,TRBJ1-4,TRBV2,TGTGCCAGCGCCGTACGGGGGCAGGATGAAAAACTGTTTTTT,CASAVRGQDEKLFF
.,TRBD1,TRBJ1-4,TRBV4-2,TGTGCCAGCAGCCAAGACCGGGACAGGGCCAATGAAAAACTGTTTTTT,CASSQDRDRANEKLFF
.,TRBD2,TRBJ2-2,TRBV30,TGTGCCTGGAACAGCGGGGCGAACACCGGGGAGCTGTTTTTT,CAWNSGANTGELFF
.,.,TRBJ2-7,TRBV30,TGTGCCTGGAGTGTACTCAGGAACGAGCAGTACTTC,CAWSVLRNEQYF
.,TRBD2,TRBJ2-7,TRBV5-1,TGCGCCAGCAGCCTTACTAGCGGGGGCTACTACGAGCAGTACTTC,CASSLTSGGYYEQYF
.,TRBD1,TRBJ1-1,TRBV25-1,TGTGCCAGCAGTGTACAGGGGGCGAGGGCTGAAGCTTTCTTT,CASSVQGARAEAFF
.,TRBD1,TRBJ1-1,TRBV6-6,TGTGCCAGCAGTCGGGACAGGGGAGACACTGAAGCTTTCTTT,CASSRDRGDTEAFF
.,.,TRBJ1-2,TRBV6-5,TGTGCCAGCAGTCCCGACAGGTTCGCCTACACCTTC,CASSPDRFAYTF
.,.,TRBJ2-3,TRBV6-5,TGTGCCAGCAGCCAAAGGGACGGGGGCGATACGCAGTATTTT,CASSQRDGGDTQYF
.,TRBD1,TRBJ1-2,TRBV7-6,TGTGCCAGCAGCTTAGGTCAGGGGGCCCATGGCTACACCTTC,CASSLGQGAHGYTF
.,.,TRBJ2-7,TRBV7-9,TGTGCCAGCAGCTTTACAGGGGGGACTACCTACGAGCAGTACTTC,CASSFTGGTTYEQYF
.,.,TRBJ2-7,TRBV28,TGTGCCAGCACGAAGTTTGCTTCCTACGAGCAGTACTTC,CASTKFASYEQYF
.,.,TRBJ2-4,TRBV19,TGTGCCAGTAGTACAGGAACAGGGGCCAAAAACATTCAGTACTTC,CASSTGTGAKNIQYF
.,.,TRBJ2-6,TRBV6-5,TGTGCCACCTGGGCCCTCAGCACTGGGGCCAACGTCCTGACTTTC,CATWALSTGANVLTF
.,.,TRBJ1-2,TRBV6-5,TGTGCCAGCAGTCTGACATCTACCGCATCCCGCTACACCTTC,CASSLTSTASRYTF
.,.,TRBJ2-1,TRBV29-1,TGCAGCGGGACCCCCGGGACAAAATGGGGTGAGCAGTTCTTC,CSGTPGTKWGEQFF
large,TRBD1,TRBJ1-1,TRBV2,TGTGCCAGCAGTGATGGACAGGGTTTCGCTGAAGCTTTCTTT,CASSDGQGFAEAFF
few,.,TRBJ2-1,TRBV6-1,TGTGCCAGCAGTGACCCGACCCGGGGGAATGAGCAGTTCTTC,CASSDPTRGNEQFF
.,TRBD1,TRBJ1-1,TRBV6-5,TGTGCCAGCACTGGCAGGGGGGCCGAGACTGAAGCTTTCTTT,CASTGRGAETEAFF
.,.,TRBJ1-6,TRBV27,TGTGCCAGCAGTTTATCAACTCAGGGAAATAATTCACCCCTCCACTTT,CASSLSTQGNNSPLHF
.,.,TRBJ1-1,TRBV28,TGTGCCAGCATTGGGGGGGTACACACTGAAGCTTTCTTT,CASIGGVHTEAFF
.,TRBD1,TRBJ1-2,TRBV18,TGTGCCAGCTCACCATGGGATTCATTGACAGGGGGCTATGGCTACACCTTC,CASSPWDSLTGGYGYTF
.,.,TRBJ2-3,TRBV3-1/TRBV3-2,TGTGCCAGCAGCCAAGCCTCGCGTGTGGGCACAGATACGCAGTATTTT,CASSQASRVGTDTQYF
.,TRBD1,TRBJ1-5,TRBV30,TGTGCCTGGAGTGTCCAACAGGGGGGAAATCAGCCCCAGCATTTT,CAWSVQQGGNQPQHF
.,.,TRBJ1-4,TRBV18,TGTGCCAGCTCATCCCCGGGGTTGAGGGAAAAACTGTTTTTT,CASSSPGLREKLFF
.,.,TRBJ2-3,TRBV5-1,TGCGCCAGCAGCGAGGAGGACCGATATACGCAGTATTTT,CASSEEDRYTQYF
.,TRBD1,TRBJ1-2,TRBV15,TGTGCCACCAGCAGTGATGGGGGAGGGGGCAGTGGCTACACCTTC,CATSSDGGGGSGYTF
.,.,TRBJ1-2,TRBV19,TGTGCCAGTAGTATGGGGTTGAATGGCTACACCTTC,CASSMGLNGYTF
.,.,TRBJ1-2,TRBV9,TGTGCCAGCAGCGTCCGGGACACCCCTAACTATGGCTACACCTTC,CASSVRDTPNYGYTF
.,TRBD2,TRBJ2-1,TRBV20-1,TGCAGTGCTAGTATTCCCGGGGGGGGATCCTACAATGAGCAGTTCTTC,CSASIPGGGSYNEQFF
.,TRBD1,TRBJ1-1,TRBV15,TGTGCCACCAGCAGAGATATGGGACAGGGTAATGCTTTCTTT,CATSRDMGQGNAFF
.,TRBD1,TRBJ2-7,TRBV11-2,TGTGCCAGCAGCCTAGGACAGGGGATGTTCAACGAGCAGTACTTC,CASSLGQGMFNEQYF
.,TRBD2,TRBJ2-1,TRBV10-1,TGCGCCAGCAGTGGAGGCGGGGGGGCGTTGAATGAGCAGTTCTTC,CASSGGGGALNEQFF
.,.,TRBJ2-1,TRBV5-1,TGCGCCAGCAGCTTGGCTATTAGCGCCTCCTACAATGAGCAGTTCTTC,CASSLAISASYNEQFF
.,.,TRBJ1-2,TRBV3-1/TRBV3-2,TGTGCCAGCAGCCAAGCCGGGTCTCAAAACTATGGCTACACCTTC,CASSQAGSQNYGYTF
few,.,TRBJ1-2,TRBV5-6,TGTGCCAGCAGCTTGGGACAGCTCAACTATGGCTACACCTTC,CASSLGQLNYGYTF
.,.,TRBJ1-2,TRBV4-2,TGTGCCAGCAGCCAAGGGGGGACTAACTATGGCTACACCTTC,CASSQGGTNYGYTF
once,.,TRBJ2-1,TRBV19,TGTGCCAGTAGTATCTGGGTCGGGCAGGGGGGGGACAATGAGCAGTTCTTC,CASSIWVGQGGDNEQFF
.,.,TRBJ1-1,TRBV28,TGTGCCAGCAGTTTATGGATTTACGACACTGAAGCTTTCTTT,CASSLWIYDTEAFF
.,TRBD1,TRBJ1-2,TRBV6-6,TGTGCCAGCAGTTCCACAATTGCCGGGACAGGGGGCGGCTACACCTTC,CASSSTIAGTGGGYTF
few,.,TRBJ2-1,TRBV7-9,TGTGCCAGCAGCTCTGGCCGGGGGATCTACAATGAGCAGTTCTTC,CASSSGRGIYNEQFF
large,.,TRBJ2-5,TRBV2,TGTGCCAGCAGTGGGCCGGGGGAACGGCCGATGGTCCAAGAGACCCAGTACTTC,CASSGPGERPMVQETQYF
.,TRBD1,TRBJ2-7,TRBV7-8,TGTGCCAGCAGCTTATTGGACAGGGGGCTCGAGCAGTACTTC,CASSLLDRGLEQYF
.,TRBD2,TRBJ2-7,TRBV10-1,TGCGCCAGCAATTTTAGCGGGGAATGGTACGAGCAGTACTTC,CASNFSGEWYEQYF
.,.,TRBJ2-2,TRBV7-3,TGTGCCAGCAGCCCAGTAGTCACAGCCAACACCGGGGAGCTGTTTTTT,CASSPVVTANTGELFF
.,.,TRBJ2-2,TRBV3-1/TRBV3-2,TGTGCCAGCAGCCAAAATCGTACATCTACCGGGGAGCTGTTTTTT,CASSQNRTSTGELFF
.,TRBD2,TRBJ2-3,TRBV6-2/TRBV6-3,TGTGCCAGCACCCCGTGGCGGGGGGGCCTGGCAGATACGCAGTATTTT,CASTPWRGGLADTQYF
.,.,TRBJ2-1,TRBV15,TGTGCCACCAGCCCCTTTGGGGGATTCAATGAGCAGTTCTTC,CATSPFGGFNEQFF
.,TRBD2,TRBJ2-1,TRBV6-5,TGTGCCAGCAGAGAGCGGGGGGGCCTCGGCAATGAGCAGTTCTTC,CASRERGGLGNEQFF
.,TRBD2,TRBJ2-1,TRBV7-3,TGTGCCAGCAGCGACGGACTAGCGGGGGTCCATGAGCAGTTCTTC,CASSDGLAGVHEQFF
.,.,TRBJ2-3,TRBV2,TGTGCCAGCATTCTTGAGCGGAGCACAGATACGCAGTATTTT,CASILERSTDTQYF
.,.,TRBJ1-6,TRBV3-1/TRBV3-2,TGTGCCAGCAGCCAAGAAGGGGGGAATTCACCCCTCCACTTT,CASSQEGGNSPLHF
.,TRBD1,TRBJ1-5,TRBV29-1,TGCAGTGCCGGGACAGGAAGCAATCAGCCCCAGCATTTT,CSAGTGSNQPQHF